This TCR beta chain is drawn from a study of blood T cell repertoires in COVID-19. About the research overall: Material from acute and convalescent COVID-19 was sourced from the United States, Italy and Spain.

Germline V lookup: CDR1 SEHNR, CDR2 FQNEAQ (reference sequence). The CDR3 covers 14 residues. V was clipped by 5 bases and J by 5 bases; unmatched bases: 4. In the source study's methods: Estimates of nucleated cell counts were drawn from the amplification of reference gene primers. Using immunoSEQ multiplex PCR, the repertoire was profiled, and TCRdb retains in-frame clones only, with some absent. From that table come the V and J calls and clone size; the DNA was used to work out D and trimming. The sample has under 150,000 clones, more than 60% seen once. In its sample, this clone was seen a few times.

This rearrangement joins TRBV7-9 to TRBJ1-3; 9 bases align to TRBD1. The receptor was isolated from a woman aged 50 to 60 with active or convalescent COVID-19. Sequencing used peripheral blood. CDR3 in DNA: TGTGCCAGCAGCCCGGGGACAGGGAGAAACACCATATATTTT. It encodes CASSPGTGRNTIYF.